What follows are 7 T cell receptor beta chains derived from one specimen sequenced in a study of T-cell reconstitution after alpha-beta-depleted transplantation in children. A library of TCRbeta sequences, prepared with unique molecular identifiers, was generated. One entry per CDR3 protein results from TCRdb running MiXCR on the PCR reads. Seen here are fewer than 25,000 distinct CDR3 sequences, under 13% observed once, and the top ten hold around 25%. The source was PBMCs from the stem cell graft donor, collected from the stem cell graft. Receptors were obtained from a human donor who donated a stem cell graft to a child with chronic granulomatous disease.

The chain is built from TRBV6-2 or TRBV6-3 and TRBJ2-3; D not certain. Trimming removed 7 bases from V and 8 bases from J, with 13 bases in between. The CDR3 runs to 12 residues. Germline values: CDR1 MNHEY, CDR2 SVGEGT. The DNA for the CDR3 is TGTGCCAGCACAACGGGCGTTGGTACGCAGTATTTT. It is translated as CASTTGVGTQYF.

The chain couples TRBV3-1 to TRBJ2-1; D ambiguous. The CDR3 consists of 16 residues. V lost 11 bases to trimming and J lost 3 bases, with 23 bases between them. CDR1 and CDR2 from the germline V gene are LGHDT and YNNKEL (reference sequence). This CDR3 reads CASCQWAQWLYNEQFF. The CDR3 DNA reads TGTGCCTCCTGCCAGTGGGCCCAGTGGCTCTACAATGAGCAGTTCTTC.

There are many counts of this clonotype. V is TRBV25-1 and J is TRBJ1-6, with 9 bases aligning to TRBD1. Germline values: CDR1 MGHDK, CDR2 SYGVNS. The trim removed 5 bases at V and 5 bases at J, leaving 1 base unmatched. CDR3 length: 14 residues. As DNA, the CDR3 is TGTGCCAGCAGTTGGGACAGGGATAATTCACCCCTCCACTTT. It codes for CASSWDRDNSPLHF. Variable domain in full (rest from reference TRBV25-1 and TRBJ1-6): EADIYQTPRYLVIGTGKKITLECSQTMGHDKMYWYQQDPGMELHLIHYSYGVNSTEKGDLSSESTVSRIRTEHFPLTLESARPSHTSQYLCASSWDRDNSPLHFGNGTRLTVT.

The V call is TRBV27, the J call TRBJ2-3, with a tentative D call TRBD2 (6 bases). V lost 5 bases and J 5 bases, leaving 14 bases between the germline ends. The CDR3 sequence is 14 residues long. Germline V lookup: CDR1 MNHEY, CDR2 SMNVEV (reference sequence). In DNA form, the CDR3 reads TGTGCCAGCAGTACCAAGCGGGTGGGAGATACGCAGTATTTT. This encodes CASSTKRVGDTQYF.

In its sample, this clonotype was seen many times. This chain links TRBV4-2 with TRBJ1-2; unclear D gene. V was pared by 4 bases and J by 0 bases, with 18 bases between. Germline-derived CDR1 and CDR2 are LGHNA and YNFKEQ. The CDR3 is made up of 17 amino acids. The CDR3 region has the DNA TGTGCCAGCAGCCGGAGTGAAGCTGGTATCCCTAACTATGGCTACACCTTC. It translates to CASSRSEAGIPNYGYTF.

This clonotype was seen repeatedly, ten times or more. The chain has TRBV10-1 and TRBJ2-4; D not resolved. CDR1 and CDR2 (germline): WNHNN, SYGVQD (reference sequence). The CDR3 extends over 15 amino acids. V was shortened by 0 bases and J by 0 bases, with 6 bases between the two germline ends. The CDR3 sequence: CASSESRVAKNIQYF. The CDR3 DNA is TGCGCCAGCAGTGAGTCTCGGGTAGCCAAAAACATTCAGTACTTC.

This clonotype occurred a few times. A much larger clone is a single base away; this may be a read error. The V call is TRBV20-1, the J call TRBJ2-6, with TRBD2 matching 7 bases. This CDR3 is built from 15 residues. In germline, CDR1 is DFQATT, CDR2 SNEGSKA (reference sequence). As DNA, the CDR3 is TGCAGTGCTATGGGCGGGAGAAGTGGGGCCAACGGCCTGACTTTC. Protein: CSAMGGRSGANGLTF.